A single sample is the source of the 28 T cell receptor beta chains below, sequenced in a study of T cells after yellow fever vaccination. TCRdb processed the 5' RACE reads anew with MiXCR; each CDR3 protein has one entry. The repertoire holds around 320,000 distinct CDR3 sequences, approximately 12% seen once, with 3.3% in the top ten. Sequencing used CD4+ T cells sorted from PBMCs, obtained 45 days after the yellow fever booster vaccination. All receptors derive from a man between 18 and 35 years old who received the YFV17D yellow fever vaccine.

This clonotype was observed a few times. This chain connects TRBV28 to TRBJ2-7, with a possible D match to TRBD2 (5 bases). CDR1 is MDHEN and CDR2 is SYDVKM in the germline V gene. The CDR3 is 13 amino acids. V lost 8 bases and J 4 bases, leaving 15 bases between the germline ends. The CDR3 region has the DNA TGTGCCAGCCGGGAAGGGAAAGAATACGAGCAGTACTTC. Encoded protein: CASREGKEYEQYF. Complete variable domain (other parts from reference TRBV28 and TRBJ2-7): DVKVTQSSRYLVKRTGEKVFLECVQDMDHENMFWYRQDPGLGLRLIYFSYDVKMKEKGDIPEGYSVSREKKERFSLILESASTNQTSMYLCASREGKEYEQYFGPGTRLTVT.

This clonotype was counted a few times. The chain is built from TRBV4-1 and TRBJ1-6; D may be TRBD1 (5 bases). The CDR3 contains 16 residues. V dropped 0 bases and J dropped 5 bases, with 11 bases sitting between them. Germline V CDR1 and CDR2: MGHRA, YSYEKL. DNA for the CDR3: TGCGCCAGCAGCCAAGATCCCAGGGTGGATAATTCACCCCTCCACTTT. It yields the protein CASSQDPRVDNSPLHF.

This clonotype was seen only a few times. V gene TRBV20-1 combines with J gene TRBJ2-5; D remains ambiguous. V was clipped by 2 bases and J by 5 bases, with 12 bases between them. There are 13 residues in the CDR3. Germline loops: CDR1 DFQATT, CDR2 SNEGSKA (reference sequence). In DNA form, the CDR3 reads TGCAGTGCTAGATTTCCGTTTCAGGAGACCCAGTACTTC. This sequence encodes CSARFPFQETQYF.

In its sample, this clonotype was seen a few times. J is TRBJ1-1 and V is TRBV28, with D possibly matching TRBD1 (6 bases). Trimming left V 7 bases short and J 7 bases short, with 16 bases between. This CDR3 spans 13 amino acids. The germline V gene encodes CDR1 MDHEN and CDR2 SYDVKM. CDR3 in amino acids: CASIERGAIEAFF. CDR3 sequence (DNA): TGTGCCAGCATCGAGAGGGGGGCGATTGAAGCTTTCTTT.

This chain connects TRBV12-3 or TRBV12-4 to TRBJ2-1; 9 bases match TRBD2. J was trimmed by 10 bases and V by 3 bases; bases with no gene match: 16. The CDR3 has 17 amino acids. The CDR3 bases are TGTGCCAGCAGTTTCTTTAGAGGCGGGGGGGCTTATGGGGAGCAGTTCTTC. It yields the protein CASSFFRGGGAYGEQFF.

This clonotype was seen at least ten times. CDR3 nucleotides: TGCGCCAGCAGTCCCCGGACAGGGGGCGAGGATGAGCAGTTCTTC. Its translation: CASSPRTGGEDEQFF. The chain employs TRBV5-1 and TRBJ2-1; 11 nucleotides align to TRBD1. Germline V CDR1 and CDR2: SGHRS, YFSETQ. The trim removed 5 bases at V and 8 bases at J, leaving 9 bases unmatched. The CDR3 sequence is 15 residues long.

This clonotype was observed a few times. V usage is TRBV7-9 and J usage is TRBJ2-2; no clear D. The CDR3 runs to 13 residues. Trimming pared 5 bases from V and 1 base from J, leaving 5 bases between. CDR1 and CDR2 from the germline V gene are SEHNR and FQNEAQ (reference sequence). The CDR3 DNA reads as TGTGCCAGCAGCCACGAGAACACCGGGGAGCTGTTTTTT. This sequence encodes CASSHENTGELFF.

The genes are TRBV5-6 and TRBJ2-3; perhaps TRBD1 as D (6 bases). Trimming stripped 5 bases from V and 4 bases from J, with 17 bases between. CDR1 SGHDT and CDR2 YYEEEE come from the germline V gene. CDR3 length equals 15 residues. CDR3 sequence (DNA): TGTGCCAGCAGTCTCCTACTGACAGGCCCAGATACGCAGTATTTT. It specifies CASSLLLTGPDTQYF.

This clonotype was detected a few times. The chain links TRBV5-1 to TRBJ1-4; no clear D. Germline V CDR1 and CDR2: SGHRS, YFSETQ. The V and J ends lost 1 base and 6 bases respectively, with 7 bases between them. The CDR3 covers 13 residues. Here the CDR3 reads CASSLMRDEKLFF. In DNA form, the CDR3 reads TGCGCCAGCAGCTTGATGCGGGATGAAAAACTGTTTTTT. Together with reference TRBV5-1 and TRBJ1-4, the CDR3 gives the full variable domain: KAGVTQTPRYLIKTRGQQVTLSCSPISGHRSVSWYQQTPGQGLQFLFEYFSETQRNKGNFPGRFSGRQFSNSRSEMNVSTLELGDSALYLCASSLMRDEKLFFGSGTQLSVL.

This clonotype was recorded many times. This chain uses TRBV18 with TRBJ1-2; D call uncertain. Trimming left V 1 base short and J 2 bases short, with 8 bases between. The CDR3 is made up of 14 amino acids. Per germline, CDR1 KGHSH and CDR2 LQKENI. The CDR3 DNA follows: TGTGCCAGCTCACCACGGGCACTGAACTATGGCTACACCTTC. It encodes CASSPRALNYGYTF.

The rearrangement uses TRBV29-1 and TRBJ1-3; TRBD1 is a possible D gene (5 bases). CDR1 and CDR2 from the germline V gene are SQVTM and ANQGSEA. The CDR3 contains 14 residues. Trimming removed 6 bases at V and 3 bases at J, with 15 bases between. CDR3 protein: CSVDGGSVGNTIYF. The CDR3 bases are TGCAGCGTCGACGGGGGTTCGGTTGGAAACACCATATATTTT.

The CDR3, as DNA: TGCGCCAGCAGCCCGGGGGTAGGGGCGGCCCAAGAGACCCAGTACTTC. Protein sequence: CASSPGVGAAQETQYF. The genes are TRBV5-1 and TRBJ2-5, with a tentative D call TRBD2 (6 bases). This CDR3 region has 16 residues. V was shortened by 4 bases and J by 1 base, with 17 bases between the two germline ends. CDR1 is SGHRS and CDR2 is YFSETQ in the germline V gene.

V gene TRBV11-2 combines with J gene TRBJ2-2, with D possibly matching TRBD2 (6 bases). CDR1 is SGHAT, CDR2 FQNNGV, per germline. The V end was cut by 1 base, the J end by 7 bases, with 10 bases between. The CDR3 runs 14 residues. The CDR3: CASSLALAYGELFF. CDR3 in DNA: TGTGCCAGCAGCTTAGCGCTAGCGTACGGGGAGCTGTTTTTT.

The gene calls are TRBV12-3 or TRBV12-4 and TRBJ2-7; TRBD1 matches at 7 bases. V lost 5 bases to trimming and J lost 4 bases; unmatched junction nucleotides: 8. This CDR3 is built from 14 residues. The CDR3 coding sequence is TGTGCCAGCAGTAAGGGGGCCCTGATTTACGAGCAGTACGTC. Its translation is CASSKGALIYEQYV.

This clonotype was recorded many times. The junction departs from the called germline gene at one end, perhaps through a read error. This rearrangement joins TRBV2 to TRBJ2-1; 10 bases line up with TRBD1. The CDR3 covers 13 residues. CDR1 SNHLY and CDR2 FYNNEI come from the germline V gene. In DNA, the CDR3 is TGTGCCAGCAGTCCGGGACAGGGGCTTGAGGAGTTCTTC. This sequence encodes CASSPGQGLEEFF.

This clonotype was seen ten or more times. The chain couples TRBV5-1 to TRBJ2-2; D call uncertain. The CDR3 has 11 amino acids. Germline assignment: CDR1 SGHRS and CDR2 YFSETQ. Trimming removed 0 bases from V and 8 bases from J, with 2 bases in between. The CDR3 region has the DNA TGCGCCAGCAGCTTGGAGGGGGAGCTGTTTTTT. As protein: CASSLEGELFF.

The rearrangement joins TRBV5-1 to TRBJ2-1; D gene unclear. This CDR3 is built from 15 residues. CDR1 and CDR2 from the germline V gene are SGHRS and YFSETQ. The ends were cut back, 4 bases at V and 2 bases at J, with 13 bases in the middle. CDR3 protein: CASSEQQNPYNEQFF. CDR3 DNA sequence: TGCGCCAGCAGCGAACAGCAAAACCCCTACAATGAGCAGTTCTTC.

This chain connects TRBV20-1 to TRBJ1-3, with D perhaps matching TRBD1 (5 bases). The CDR3 extends over 18 amino acids. Germline V gene lookup returns CDR1 DFQATT and CDR2 SNEGSKA (reference sequence). Trimming pared 1 base from V and 0 bases from J, leaving 19 bases between. As DNA, the CDR3 is TGCAGTGCTAGAGGAGCGGGGCCGGGCCACAACTCTGGAAACACCATATATTTT. It specifies CSARGAGPGHNSGNTIYF.

This chain links TRBV7-9 with TRBJ2-5; D remains unclear. CDR3 length: 14 residues. V dropped 5 bases and J dropped 1 base, with 11 bases sitting between them. The germline V gene has CDR1 SEHNR and CDR2 FQNEAQ (reference sequence). CDR3 sequence: CASSQPGSQETQYF. CDR3 in DNA: TGTGCCAGCAGCCAACCTGGCAGCCAAGAGACCCAGTACTTC.

This clonotype was found a few times. The chain uses TRBV4-3 and TRBJ1-1; 11 bases line up with TRBD1. CDR3 length: 16 amino acids. Germline CDR1 is LGHNA and CDR2 is YSLEER. Trimming took 4 bases from V and 4 from J; bases not matched to a gene: 8. DNA of the CDR3: TGCGCCAGCAGCCGAGCGCTGGGACAGGGGGTCACTGAAGCTTTCTTT. This codes for CASSRALGQGVTEAFF.

Only a few counts were recorded for this clonotype. The V call is TRBV5-1, the J call TRBJ2-1; 8 bases line up with TRBD2. The CDR3 has 15 amino acids. Germline loops: CDR1 SGHRS, CDR2 YFSETQ. V shed 5 bases and J 2 bases; nucleotides not matched to a gene: 6. CDR3 nucleotide sequence: TGCGCCAGCAGTTGGACTAGCTTAGCCTACAATGAGCAGTTCTTC. It codes for CASSWTSLAYNEQFF.

This chain uses TRBV18 with TRBJ1-5, with TRBD1 identical over 9 bases. Germline lookup yields CDR1 KGHSH and CDR2 LQKENI. The V gene end was trimmed by 6 bases and the J gene end by 0 bases; junction bases not matched to a gene: 3. This CDR3 region has 15 residues. The CDR3: CASSRTGVSNQPQHF. Written as DNA, the CDR3 is TGTGCCAGCTCCCGGACAGGGGTTAGCAATCAGCCCCAGCATTTT.

Only a few counts were recorded for this clonotype. The J gene is TRBJ2-6, the V gene TRBV7-7; no clear D. V was shortened by 3 bases and J by 3 bases, with 9 bases between the two germline ends. The CDR3 sequence is 15 residues long. Germline V gene lookup returns CDR1 SSHAT and CDR2 FNYEAQ (reference sequence). CDR3 nucleotide sequence: TGTGCCAGCAGCTTGGGTCTGGGTGGGGCCAACGTCCTGACTTTC. It encodes CASSLGLGGANVLTF.

There are many counts of this clonotype. The V call is TRBV7-8, the J call TRBJ1-5; D might be TRBD1 (5 bases). CDR3 size: 16 residues. V was clipped by 4 bases and J by 2 bases, with 15 bases between them. The germline V gene encodes CDR1 SGHVS and CDR2 FQNEAQ. The CDR3 region has the DNA TGTGCCAGCAGCTCCCAGGGAATTCGACGCAATCAGCCCCAGCATTTT. This translates into CASSSQGIRRNQPQHF.

V usage is TRBV4-2 and J usage is TRBJ2-7; weak D call: TRBD1 (6 bases). This CDR3 comprises 16 residues. Germline values: CDR1 LGHNA, CDR2 YNFKEQ. With 0 bases removed from V and 3 bases from J, the gap between germline ends came to 15 bases. CDR3 protein: CASSQDWGRGHYEQYF. CDR3 in DNA: TGTGCCAGCAGCCAAGATTGGGGCAGGGGCCACTACGAGCAGTACTTC.

This clonotype was seen ten or more times. This chain connects TRBV6-5 to TRBJ2-2; D unresolved. The CDR3 is 15 residues long. The germline V gene has CDR1 MNHEY and CDR2 SVGAGI. Deletions cut 0 bases from V and 6 bases from J, with 11 bases between. This CDR3 is CASSYSPGQSGELFF. CDR3 coding DNA: TGTGCCAGCAGTTACTCACCCGGCCAGTCCGGGGAGCTGTTTTTT.

This clonotype has a handful of counts. The chain combines TRBV28 with TRBJ2-3; D gene uncertain. There are 12 residues in the CDR3. Trimming removed 4 bases at V and 4 bases at J, with 6 bases between. Germline loops: CDR1 MDHEN, CDR2 SYDVKM. CDR3 bases: TGTGCCAGCAGTTCATTTCCAGATACGCAGTATTTT. Residues: CASSSFPDTQYF. The variable domain in full, completed from reference TRBV28 and TRBJ2-3, reads DVKVTQSSRYLVKRTGEKVFLECVQDMDHENMFWYRQDPGLGLRLIYFSYDVKMKEKGDIPEGYSVSREKKERFSLILESASTNQTSMYLCASSSFPDTQYFGPGTRLTVL.

This clonotype was found a few times. The chain recombines TRBV6-5 with TRBJ1-2; no firm D call. The germline V gene has CDR1 MNHEY and CDR2 SVGAGI. CDR3 length: 12 residues. The V end was cut by 8 bases, the J end by 6 bases, with 13 bases between. CDR3 loop: CASWRSSDGYTF. The CDR3 nucleotides are TGTGCCAGCTGGAGGAGCTCTGATGGCTACACCTTC.